A single sample gave rise to the 14 T cell receptor beta chains below, sequenced in a study of tumor-infiltrating lymphocytes in primary liver carcinoma. Both RNA and DNA were isolated together from about 19-30 mg of bulk tissue that had not been sorted. With 500 ng total RNA as template and a constant-region primer, TCR beta cDNA was made. Researchers made the TCR beta libraries by running three nested multiplex PCR rounds with slightly modified ARM-PCR. With TRBV1-TRBV30 forward primers and a C-beta reverse primer, the first two PCR rounds were run for roughly 10 cycles each. TCRdb used MiXCR to reprocess the multiplex PCR reads, holding one entry per CDR3 protein. Counted here are tens of thousands of distinct CDR3 sequences, 65% to 85% occurring once; the ten biggest clones make up about 40%. The sample consisted of liver tumor tissue from sampling region 4. Indicated subset: tumor region T4, right-lateral pole. The receptors were sampled from a woman in her thirties with primary liver carcinoma and hepatitis B virus infection.

For this clonotype: A read error may produce the germline difference seen at one junction end. This chain connects TRBV7-3 to TRBJ2-1, with 12 bases identical to TRBD2. The CDR3 sequence is 15 residues long. Germline V lookup: CDR1 SGHTA, CDR2 FQGTGA. The CDR3 DNA reads TGCGCCAGCAGCTGGACTAGCGGGACGAACAATGAGCAGTTCTTC. Encoded protein: CASSWTSGTNNEQFF.

The CDR3, as DNA: TGCGCCAACAGTACTGAGTTGGAGATCTATGGCTACACCTTC. Translating gives CANSTELEIYGYTF. V is TRBV4-3 and J is TRBJ1-2; D is unclear. The V gene lost 10 bases and the J gene lost 4 bases, with 19 bases spanning the gap. The CDR3 is 14 residues long. Germline values: CDR1 LGHNA, CDR2 YSLEER.

This clonotype ranks as medium-sized. The V call is TRBV4-2, the J call TRBJ2-1; D is unresolved. Germline V gives CDR1 LGHNA, CDR2 YNFKEQ. The CDR3 contains 18 residues. The V and J ends lost 1 base and 0 bases respectively, with 16 bases between them. The CDR3, as DNA: TGTGCCAGCAGCCAAGTAGTGAGCGTCCGAAGCTCCTACAATGAGCAGTTCTTC. This gives the protein CASSQVVSVRSSYNEQFF.

On this clonotype: A much larger clone lies one base from this, so it may be a read error. This chain links TRBV20-1 with TRBJ1-1, with a weak D call TRBD1 (6 bases). This CDR3 has 19 amino acids. Trimming took 5 bases from V and 2 from J, leaving 30 bases between them. Germline V CDR1 and CDR2: DFQATT, SNEGSKA (reference sequence). The chain's CDR3 is CSAPPYPSTGTPANTEAFF. CDR3 nucleotides: TGCAGTGCTCCTCCGTACCCCAGCACCGGGACACCTGCTAACACTGAAGCTTTCTTT.

The chain carries TRBV29-1 and TRBJ2-7; D could derive from TRBD1 or TRBD2 (5 bases each). V was clipped by 7 bases and J by 2 bases, with 24 bases between them. The germline CDR1 and CDR2 sequences are SQVTM and ANQGSEA. This CDR3 has 16 residues. CDR3: CSAMTSGTGIPYEQYF. DNA for the CDR3: TGCAGCGCCATGACTTCTGGGACCGGCATTCCCTACGAGCAGTACTTC.

The CDR3 loop reads CASSLDIGDREYF. Here the CDR3 DNA reads TGTGCCAGCAGCTTAGATATCGGGGACCGCGAATACTTC. The V gene is TRBV11-2, the J gene TRBJ2-5; the D gene could be TRBD1 or TRBD2 (5 bases each). This CDR3 comprises 13 residues. V was shortened by 0 bases and J by 14 bases, with 16 bases between the two germline ends. Germline V gene data show CDR1 as SGHAT and CDR2 as FQNNGV.

Remarks on this clonotype: A junction end diverges from the germline sequence, so it may reflect a read error. This chain links TRBV5-1 with TRBJ2-7, with D possibly matching TRBD2 (6 bases). Germline CDR1 reads SGHRS; CDR2 reads YFSETQ. The CDR3 contains 15 residues. The CDR3 protein is CVSSSPLWDSYEQYF. Here the CDR3 DNA reads TGCGTCAGCAGCTCCCCCCTTTGGGACTCCTATGAGCAGTACTTC.

About this clonotype itself: A much larger clone is a single base away; this may be a read error. J is TRBJ2-3 and V is TRBV9, with D possibly TRBD2 on 5 matching bases. The CDR3 has 12 amino acids. Germline V CDR1 and CDR2: SGDLS, YYNGEE. The DNA for the CDR3 is TGTACCAGCAGCCAGCGGACAGATACGCAGTATTTT. This encodes CTSSQRTDTQYF.

With respect to this clonotype: The germline gene is not matched at one end of the junction; a read error may be the cause. The CDR3 DNA is TGTGTCAGCAGCTTAGGATACATCCACGAACAGTACTTC. Translating it yields CVSSLGYIHEQYF. This chain joins TRBV11-1 and TRBJ2-7; no definite D call. CDR1 is SGHAT, CDR2 FQDESV, per germline (reference sequence). The CDR3 has 13 residues.

This clonotype has just one count. Germline is not matched at one junction end, which may reflect a read error. The rearrangement links TRBV4-3 to TRBJ2-3; 8 bases map to TRBD2. Per germline, CDR1 LGHNA and CDR2 YSLEER. CDR3 length: 21 amino acids. CDR3 sequence reads: CASSQEPVTSGRTGITDTQYF. In DNA, the CDR3 is TGCGCAAGCAGCCAAGAGCCGGTAACTAGCGGTAGGACGGGGATCACAGATACGCAGTATTTT.

Note on this clonotype: Given the absence of the conserved phenylalanine or tryptophan at the CDR3 end, a read error is likely. Because the CDR3's place on the DNA is in doubt, the DNA is left out and the CDR3 is given as listed by TCRdb. The chain has TRBV5-5 and TRBJ1-5; the table's TRBD1 call for D was not verified on the DNA. The V gene's germline CDR1 is SGHKS and CDR2 YYEKEE (reference sequence). The CDR3 spans 15 amino acids, including both terminal residues. CDR3: CASSLSRGGNRPQNL.

Concerning this clonotype itself: Likely a read error: the CDR3 ends without its conserved phenylalanine or tryptophan. The DNA is left out, because the CDR3 cannot be placed on it with certainty; the CDR3 is given as TCRdb lists it. The J gene is TRBJ2-1, the V gene TRBV10-3; the DNA was not used to check the table's D call, TRBD1. Germline CDR1 and CDR2: ENHRY and SYGVKD. The CDR3 spans 14 residues, counting both ends. The CDR3: CAIGPTATRDEQFS.

V is TRBV29-1 and J is TRBJ1-2, with TRBD1 as a possible D gene (5 bases). Trimming stripped 4 bases from V and 13 bases from J, with 19 bases between. CDR1 is SQVTM and CDR2 is ANQGSEA in the germline V gene. This CDR3 has 12 amino acids. CDR3 bases: TGCAGCGTTGTACCTTGGGGCGGCTTCTTCACCTTC. Translation: CSVVPWGGFFTF.

The CDR3 is CARSVDGHPPPTDTQYF. CDR3 DNA sequence: TGTGCTCGCAGCGTAGACGGACACCCTCCACCTACAGATACGCAGTATTTT. V and J are TRBV5-4 and TRBJ2-3, with D perhaps TRBD1 (5 bases). The CDR3 sequence is 17 residues long. From germline, CDR1 is SGHNT and CDR2 YYREEE (reference sequence).